The sequence of this T cell receptor beta chain was determined in a study of shared clonotypes between healthy human individuals. Here immunoSEQ multiplex PCR was the method, and the copy in TCRdb shows in-frame clones only, minus some. The data contain some 900,000 clones, approximately 80% of them singletons. The V gene's germline CDR1 is MDHEN and CDR2 SYDVKM. The CDR3 is made up of 13 amino acids. V shed 2 bases and J shed 0 bases, with 5 bases lying between them. As concerns this clone: Other nucleotide sequences in the sample specify the same CDR3.

CD4+ cells were split into CD45RA+ naive and CD45RA-negative memory subsets. The J gene is TRBJ2-7, the V gene TRBV28; D is undetermined. The TCR originated in a man aged 18 to 30 in good health. Material: memory CD4+ T cells sorted from blood. Specified subset: CD45RA-negative fraction. CDR3 region: CASSLTGSYEQYF. The CDR3 DNA sequence: TGTGCCAGCAGTTTAACTGGCTCCTACGAGCAGTACTTC.